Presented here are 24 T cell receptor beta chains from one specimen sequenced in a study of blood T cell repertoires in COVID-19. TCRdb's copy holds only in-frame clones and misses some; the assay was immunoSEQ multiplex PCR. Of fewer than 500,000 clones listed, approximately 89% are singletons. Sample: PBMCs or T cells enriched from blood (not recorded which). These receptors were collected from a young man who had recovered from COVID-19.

The CDR3 DNA reads TGTGCCAGCAGCCACATAGCGGGGGACACAGATACGCAGTATTTT. It specifies CASSHIAGDTDTQYF. This rearrangement joins TRBV6-4 to TRBJ2-3, with 9 bases fitting TRBD2. The CDR3 spans 15 residues. Per the germline V gene, CDR1 is MRHNA and CDR2 is SNTAGT. After removal of 6 bases from V and 2 bases from J, the junction contained 6 bases not matched to a gene.

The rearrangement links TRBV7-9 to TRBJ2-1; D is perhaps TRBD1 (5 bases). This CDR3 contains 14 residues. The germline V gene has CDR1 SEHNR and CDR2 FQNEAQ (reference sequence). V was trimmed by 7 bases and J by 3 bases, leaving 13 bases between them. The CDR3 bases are TGTGCCAGCACCGCGGACATCGTCTACAATGAGCAGTTCTTC. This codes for CASTADIVYNEQFF. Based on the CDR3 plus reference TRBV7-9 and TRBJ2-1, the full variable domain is DTGVSQNPRHKITKRGQNVTFRCDPISEHNRLYWYRQTLGQGPEFLTYFQNEAQLEKSRLLSDRFSAERPKGSFSTLEIQRTEQGDSAMYLCASTADIVYNEQFFGPGTRLTVL.

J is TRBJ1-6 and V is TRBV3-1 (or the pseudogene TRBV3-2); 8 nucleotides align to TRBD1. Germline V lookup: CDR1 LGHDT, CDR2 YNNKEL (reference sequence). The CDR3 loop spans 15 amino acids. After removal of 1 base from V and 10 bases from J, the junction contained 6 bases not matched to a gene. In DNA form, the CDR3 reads TGTGCCAGCAGCCAAGGGACAGGGATTGGATCACCCCTCCACTTT. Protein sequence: CASSQGTGIGSPLHF.

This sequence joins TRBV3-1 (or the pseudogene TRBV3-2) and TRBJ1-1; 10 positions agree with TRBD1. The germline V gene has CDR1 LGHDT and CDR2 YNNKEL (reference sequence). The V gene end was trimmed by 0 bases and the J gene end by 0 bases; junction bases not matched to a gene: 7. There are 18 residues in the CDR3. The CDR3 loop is CASSQEPGQGTVNTEAFF. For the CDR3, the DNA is TGTGCCAGCAGCCAAGAACCGGGACAGGGGACTGTGAACACTGAAGCTTTCTTT.

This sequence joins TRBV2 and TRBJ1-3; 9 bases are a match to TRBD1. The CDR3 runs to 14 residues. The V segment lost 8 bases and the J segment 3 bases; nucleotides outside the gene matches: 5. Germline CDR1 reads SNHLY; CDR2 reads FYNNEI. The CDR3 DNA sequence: TGTGCCAGCCACAGGGGGCGAAATGGAAACACCATATATTTT. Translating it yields CASHRGRNGNTIYF.

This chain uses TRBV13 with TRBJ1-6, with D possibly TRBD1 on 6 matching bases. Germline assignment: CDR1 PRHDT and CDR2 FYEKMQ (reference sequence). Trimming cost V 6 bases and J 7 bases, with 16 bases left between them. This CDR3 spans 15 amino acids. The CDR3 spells CASRLQQGSNSPLHF. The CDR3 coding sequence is TGTGCCAGCAGACTACAACAGGGTTCCAATTCACCCCTCCACTTT.

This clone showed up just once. The CDR3 protein is CSASGDRAPGNTIYF. DNA of the CDR3: TGCAGTGCTAGTGGGGACAGGGCCCCTGGAAACACCATATATTTT. This chain links TRBV20-1 with TRBJ1-3; TRBD1 agrees at 9 bases. CDR1 and CDR2 from the germline V gene are DFQATT and SNEGSKA (reference sequence). Trimming at V came to 3 bases and at J to 2 bases, leaving 5 bases not matched to a gene. The CDR3 has 15 residues.

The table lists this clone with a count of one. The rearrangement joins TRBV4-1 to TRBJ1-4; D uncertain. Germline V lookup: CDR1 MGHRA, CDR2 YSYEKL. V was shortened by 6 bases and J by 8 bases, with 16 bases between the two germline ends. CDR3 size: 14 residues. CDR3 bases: TGCGCCAGCAGGACCCTCGCGGGCCGGGAAAAACTGTTTTTT. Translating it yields CASRTLAGREKLFF.

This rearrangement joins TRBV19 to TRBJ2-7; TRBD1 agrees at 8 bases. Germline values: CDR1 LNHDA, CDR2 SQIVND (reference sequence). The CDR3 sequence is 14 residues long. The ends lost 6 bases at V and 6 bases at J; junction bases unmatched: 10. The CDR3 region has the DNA TGTGCCAGTAGGCTGGGACAGGTTCAGGGCGAGCAGTACTTC. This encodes CASRLGQVQGEQYF.

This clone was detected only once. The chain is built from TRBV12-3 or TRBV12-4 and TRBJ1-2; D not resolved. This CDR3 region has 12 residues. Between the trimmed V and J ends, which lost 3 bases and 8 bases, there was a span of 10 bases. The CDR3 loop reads CASSFTGMGYTF. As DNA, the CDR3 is TGTGCCAGCAGTTTTACCGGGATGGGCTACACCTTC.

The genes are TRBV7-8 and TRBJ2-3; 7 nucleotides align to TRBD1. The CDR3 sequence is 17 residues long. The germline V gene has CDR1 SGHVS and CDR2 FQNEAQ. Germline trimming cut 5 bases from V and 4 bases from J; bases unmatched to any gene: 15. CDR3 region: CASSPRGSRGWSDTQYF. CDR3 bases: TGTGCCAGCAGCCCCAGAGGGAGCAGGGGGTGGTCAGATACGCAGTATTTT. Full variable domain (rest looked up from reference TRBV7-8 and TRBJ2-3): GAGVSQSPRYKVAKRGQDVALRCDPISGHVSLFWYQQALGQGPEFLTYFQNEAQLDKSGLPSDRFFAERPEGSVSTLKIQRTQQEDSAVYLCASSPRGSRGWSDTQYFGPGTRLTVL.

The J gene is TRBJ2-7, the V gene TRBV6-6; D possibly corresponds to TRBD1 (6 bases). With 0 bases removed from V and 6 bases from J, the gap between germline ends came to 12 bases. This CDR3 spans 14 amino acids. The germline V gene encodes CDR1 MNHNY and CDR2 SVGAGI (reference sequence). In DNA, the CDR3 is TGTGCCAGCAGTTACTCGAAACAGGGCGGCGAGCAGTACTTC. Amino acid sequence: CASSYSKQGGEQYF.

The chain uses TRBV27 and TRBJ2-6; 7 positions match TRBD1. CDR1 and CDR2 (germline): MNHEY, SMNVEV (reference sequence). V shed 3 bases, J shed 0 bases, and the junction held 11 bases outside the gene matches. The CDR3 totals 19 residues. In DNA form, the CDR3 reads TGTGCCAGCAGTTTTGGATGGGACAGAACTTCCTCTGGGGCCAACGTCCTGACTTTC. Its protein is CASSFGWDRTSSGANVLTF.

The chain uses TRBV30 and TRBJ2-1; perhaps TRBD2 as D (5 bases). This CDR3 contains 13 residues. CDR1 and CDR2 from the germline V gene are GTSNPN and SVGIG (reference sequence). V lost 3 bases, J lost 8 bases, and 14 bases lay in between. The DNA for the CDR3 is TGTGCCTGGAGGCCGGGGAGTCCCGATGAGCAGTTCTTC. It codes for CAWRPGSPDEQFF. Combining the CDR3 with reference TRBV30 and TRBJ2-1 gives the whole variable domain SQTIHQWPATLVQPVGSPLSLECTVEGTSNPNLYWYRQAAGRGLQLLFYSVGIGQISSEVPQNLSASRPQDRQFILSSKKLLLSDSGFYLCAWRPGSPDEQFFGPGTRLTVL.

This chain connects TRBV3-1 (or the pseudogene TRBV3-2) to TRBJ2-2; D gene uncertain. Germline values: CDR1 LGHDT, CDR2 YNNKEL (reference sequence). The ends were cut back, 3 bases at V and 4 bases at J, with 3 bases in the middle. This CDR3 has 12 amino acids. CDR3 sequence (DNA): TGTGCCAGCAGCCACGGCACCGGGGAGCTGTTTTTT. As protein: CASSHGTGELFF.

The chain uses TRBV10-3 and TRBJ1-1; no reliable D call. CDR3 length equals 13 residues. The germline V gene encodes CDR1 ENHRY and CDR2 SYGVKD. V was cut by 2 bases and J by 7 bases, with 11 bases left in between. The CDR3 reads CAISEMTSGEAFF. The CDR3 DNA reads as TGTGCCATCAGTGAGATGACGAGCGGTGAAGCTTTCTTT.

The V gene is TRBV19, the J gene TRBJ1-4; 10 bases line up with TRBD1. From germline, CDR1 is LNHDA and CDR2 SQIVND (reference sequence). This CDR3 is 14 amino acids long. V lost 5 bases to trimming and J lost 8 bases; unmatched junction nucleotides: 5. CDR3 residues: CASSWDRGREKLFF. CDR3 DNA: TGTGCCAGTAGTTGGGACAGGGGAAGGGAAAAACTGTTTTTT.

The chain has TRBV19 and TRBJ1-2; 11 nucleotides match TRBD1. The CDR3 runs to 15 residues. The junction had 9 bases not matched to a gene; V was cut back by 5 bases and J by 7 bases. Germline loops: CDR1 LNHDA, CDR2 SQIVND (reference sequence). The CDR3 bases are TGTGCCAGTAGTCCGGGACAGGGGGGATATACTGGCTACACCTTC. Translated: CASSPGQGGYTGYTF.

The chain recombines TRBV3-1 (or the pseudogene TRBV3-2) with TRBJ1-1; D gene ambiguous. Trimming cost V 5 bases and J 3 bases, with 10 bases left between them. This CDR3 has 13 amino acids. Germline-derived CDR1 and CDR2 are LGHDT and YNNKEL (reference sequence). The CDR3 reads CASSSFRDTEAFF. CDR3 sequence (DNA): TGTGCCAGCAGCTCTTTTCGGGACACTGAAGCTTTCTTT.

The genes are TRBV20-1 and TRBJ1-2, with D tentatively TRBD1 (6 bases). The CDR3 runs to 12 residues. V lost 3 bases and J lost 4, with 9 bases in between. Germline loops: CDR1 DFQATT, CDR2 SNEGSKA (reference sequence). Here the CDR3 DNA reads TGCAGTGCTAGTGGGGGGCCCTATGGCTACACCTTC. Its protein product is CSASGGPYGYTF.

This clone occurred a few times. The CDR3 nucleotides are TGTGCCAGCAGCGTAGGGGGGACTAGGAACGGCTACGAGCAGTACTTC. It translates to CASSVGGTRNGYEQYF. The chain carries TRBV9 and TRBJ2-7; 8 bases fit TRBD2. CDR3 length: 16 residues. In germline, CDR1 is SGDLS, CDR2 YYNGEE. J was trimmed by 3 bases and V by 0 bases; bases with no gene match: 8.

The chain's CDR3 is CASRSHGRLDSYEQYF. CDR3 in DNA: TGTGCCAGCCGTTCCCACGGGAGGCTAGACAGTTACGAGCAGTACTTC. The V call is TRBV6-2 or TRBV6-3, the J call TRBJ2-7; 7 bases align to TRBD2. Germline loops: CDR1 MNHEY, CDR2 SVGEGT. The CDR3 contains 16 residues. The V gene end was trimmed by 8 bases and the J gene end by 4 bases; junction bases not matched to a gene: 17.

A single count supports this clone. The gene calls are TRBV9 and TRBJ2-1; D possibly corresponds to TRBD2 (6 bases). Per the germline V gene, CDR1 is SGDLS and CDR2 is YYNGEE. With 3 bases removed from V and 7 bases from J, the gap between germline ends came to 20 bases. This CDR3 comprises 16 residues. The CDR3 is CASSARPGVSGNEQFF. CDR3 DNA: TGTGCCAGCAGCGCCAGACCGGGGGTTTCTGGAAATGAGCAGTTCTTC. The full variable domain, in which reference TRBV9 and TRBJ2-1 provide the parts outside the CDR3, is DSGVTQTPKHLITATGQRVTLRCSPRSGDLSVYWYQQSLDQGLQFLIQYYNGEERAKGNILERFSAQQFPDLHSELNLSSLELGDSALYFCASSARPGVSGNEQFFGPGTRLTVL.

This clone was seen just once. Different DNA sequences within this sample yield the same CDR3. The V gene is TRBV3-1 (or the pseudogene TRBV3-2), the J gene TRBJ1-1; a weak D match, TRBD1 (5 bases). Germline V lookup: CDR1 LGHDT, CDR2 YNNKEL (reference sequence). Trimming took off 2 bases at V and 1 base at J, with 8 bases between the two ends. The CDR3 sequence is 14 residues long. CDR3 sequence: CASSQLQGNTEAFF. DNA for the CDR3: TGTGCCAGCAGCCAATTGCAGGGGAACACTGAAGCTTTCTTT.